This passage covers 4 T cell receptor beta chains from one sample sequenced in a study of cytomegalovirus exposure and HLA in healthy donors. This PCR relied on a set of 60 Vbeta primers and 13 Jbeta primers. Clones were read by immunoSEQ multiplex PCR, and TCRdb kept only the in-frame ones, dropping some. Of 150,000 to 200,000 clones detected, roughly 82% appear once; the ten largest clones hold over 1.5%. Specimen: PBMCs. These receptors were taken from a man aged 40-49 years in good health and CMV-seronegative.

This chain uses TRBV28 with TRBJ1-2; weak D call: TRBD1 (5 bases). Germline V CDR1 and CDR2: MDHEN, SYDVKM. The CDR3 is made up of 13 amino acids. Trimming removed 2 bases from V and 4 bases from J, with 8 bases in between. CDR3 coding DNA: TGTGCCAGCAGTTTAAACAGGCCCTATGGCTACACCTTC. Its translation is CASSLNRPYGYTF.

The chain has TRBV28 and TRBJ1-2; D is undetermined. The V and J ends lost 0 bases and 2 bases respectively, with 7 bases between them. The CDR3 spans 14 residues. In germline, CDR1 is MDHEN, CDR2 SYDVKM. CDR3 DNA sequence: TGTGCCAGCAGTTTATGGGCGGCGAACTATGGCTACACCTTC. It is translated as CASSLWAANYGYTF.

The V gene is TRBV28, the J gene TRBJ1-3; a possible D gene is TRBD1 (5 bases). From germline, CDR1 is MDHEN and CDR2 SYDVKM. CDR3 length: 14 residues. The V gene lost 3 bases and the J gene lost 3 bases, with 9 bases spanning the gap. The CDR3 loop is CASSLFRDGNTIYF. CDR3 DNA sequence: TGTGCCAGCAGTTTGTTCAGGGATGGAAACACCATATATTTT.

V is TRBV28 and J is TRBJ2-7; D might be TRBD2 (5 bases). The CDR3 is made up of 14 amino acids. Between the trimmed V and J ends, which lost 10 bases and 4 bases, there was a span of 20 bases. Germline V CDR1 and CDR2: MDHEN, SYDVKM. The CDR3 DNA reads as TGTGCCACTGTAACTAGGACTCCTAAGTACGAGCAGTACTTC. It translates to CATVTRTPKYEQYF.